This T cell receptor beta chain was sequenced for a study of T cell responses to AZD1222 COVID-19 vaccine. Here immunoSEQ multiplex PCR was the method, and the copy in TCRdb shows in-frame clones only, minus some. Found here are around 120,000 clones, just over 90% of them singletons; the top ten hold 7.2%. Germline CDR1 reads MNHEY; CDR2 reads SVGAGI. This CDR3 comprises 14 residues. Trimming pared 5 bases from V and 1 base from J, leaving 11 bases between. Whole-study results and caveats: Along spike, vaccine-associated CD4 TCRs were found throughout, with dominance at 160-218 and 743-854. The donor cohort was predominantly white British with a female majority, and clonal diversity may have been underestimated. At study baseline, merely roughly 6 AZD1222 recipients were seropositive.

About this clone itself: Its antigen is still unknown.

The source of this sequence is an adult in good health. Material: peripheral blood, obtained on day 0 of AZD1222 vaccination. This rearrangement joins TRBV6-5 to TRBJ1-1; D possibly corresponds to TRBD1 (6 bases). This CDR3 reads CASSHGQQNTEAFF. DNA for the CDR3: TGTGCCAGCAGTCACGGACAGCAGAACACTGAAGCTTTCTTT.